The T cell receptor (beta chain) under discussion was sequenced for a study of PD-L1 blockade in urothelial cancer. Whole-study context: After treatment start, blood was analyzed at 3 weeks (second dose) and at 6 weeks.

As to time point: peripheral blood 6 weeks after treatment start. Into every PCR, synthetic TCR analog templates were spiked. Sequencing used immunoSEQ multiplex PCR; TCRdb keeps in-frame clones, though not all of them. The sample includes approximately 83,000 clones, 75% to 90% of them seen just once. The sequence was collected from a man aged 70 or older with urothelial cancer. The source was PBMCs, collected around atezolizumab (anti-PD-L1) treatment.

CDR3 in amino acids: CASSVGGIGEQYF. The CDR3 nucleotides read TGTGCCAGCAGCGTAGGAGGGATAGGCGAGCAGTACTTC. The V and J genes are TRBV9 and TRBJ2-7, with D tentatively TRBD2 (5 bases). Trimming removed 0 bases at V and 6 bases at J, with 10 bases between. This CDR3 spans 13 amino acids. Germline CDR1 is SGDLS and CDR2 is YYNGEE.